This T cell receptor beta chain was sequenced in a study of T cells in Graves' hyperthyroidism and ophthalmopathy. In the study overall: Upon initial diagnosis and before any treatment, peripheral blood was collected.

As for this clonotype: What it recognizes is unknown.

Amplification targeted TCR beta CDR3 regions from RNA transcripts. First-round RT-PCR with HTBI primers amplified the TCR CDR3 region. Via MiXCR, TCRdb re-called the multiplex PCR reads, giving one row per CDR3 protein. There are roughly 750,000 distinct CDR3 sequences in the sample; around 17% occur only once, and around 7.7% lies in the top ten. In patients aged 18 to 65, hyperthyroidism was newly diagnosed, with duration under 2 months. Study-wide results and caveats: In the blood, most expanded thyroid clonotypes above 0.001 appeared as well. Ophthalmopathy stood apart from stable hyperthyroidism in a 13 V-J model.

The germline V gene has CDR1 SQVTM and CDR2 ANQGSEA. This CDR3 contains 14 residues. Trimming removed 7 bases from V and 4 bases from J, with 17 bases in between. This clonotype was obtained from a man aged 18 to 30 with Graves' hyperthyroidism. The chain uses TRBV29-1 and TRBJ2-1; weak D call: TRBD2 (7 bases). The specimen sequenced was blood. CDR3 sequence (DNA): TGCAGCGCCGCGGGGGCGGGAGTGTACAATGAGCAGTTCTTC. Its protein is CSAAGAGVYNEQFF.